This is a list of T cell receptor beta chains from one sample in a study of Graves' ophthalmopathy and Graves' hyperthyroidism. In TCRdb, the multiplex PCR reads were re-called with MiXCR into one record per CDR3 protein. The table includes hundreds of thousands of distinct CDR3 sequences, roughly 21% detected once. The sequenced sample consisted of peripheral blood. The origin of the receptors is a woman between 18 and 30 years old with stable Graves' hyperthyroidism. Both conserved end residues are part of each CDR3. A D gene is named only where the DNA matches it firmly. Some rows mark clone size as missing; the rest say once, few, many or name a class of expanded clone.

j_call v_call d_call clone_size cdr3_aa cdr3_nt
TRBJ2-2 TRBV24-1 NA many CATSPGVRTGELFF TGTGCCACCAGTCCGGGAGTAAGGACCGGGGAGCTGTTTTTT
TRBJ2-2 TRBV6-9 NA many CASSLPVRVAGELFF TGTGCCAGCAGTCTCCCTGTCAGGGTCGCCGGGGAGCTGTTTTTT
TRBJ1-6 TRBV27 TRBD1 many CASSLTPAGGMNSPLHF TGTGCCAGCAGTTTAACCCCGGCAGGGGGCATGAATTCACCCCTCCACTTT
TRBJ1-5 TRBV11-1 NA once CASSLVGRRGNQPQHF TGTGCCAGCAGCTTAGTGGGCAGGAGGGGCAATCAGCCCCAGCATTTT
TRBJ2-3 TRBV6-2/TRBV6-3 TRBD1 NA CASSVLSTGSNTDTQYF TGTGCCAGCAGCGTTCTATCGACAGGGTCAAACACAGATACGCAGTATTTT
TRBJ2-5 TRBV3-1 NA many CASSPYPEQETQYF TGTGCCAGCAGCCCCTACCCCGAACAAGAGACCCAGTACTTC
TRBJ2-7 TRBV3-1 NA NA CASSQVSGDGSYEQYF TGTGCCAGCAGCCAAGTCTCGGGGGACGGCTCCTACGAGCAGTACTTC
TRBJ2-5 TRBV5-1 TRBD1 NA CASSGGQVETQYF TGCGCCAGCAGCGGCGGACAGGTAGAGACCCAGTACTTC
TRBJ1-6 TRBV20-1 TRBD1 many CSARDSTGFSPLHF TGCAGTGCTAGAGATTCGACAGGGTTTTCACCCCTCCACTTT
TRBJ1-2 TRBV24-1 NA many CATSGPSQTGGYTF TGTGCCACCAGTGGTCCCAGCCAAACGGGGGGCTACACCTTC
TRBJ2-5 TRBV28 NA many CASSLRSGHQETQYF TGTGCCAGCAGTTTACGTTCTGGACACCAAGAGACCCAGTACTTC
TRBJ1-1 TRBV30 TRBD1 few CAWTLLTGGTEAFF TGTGCCTGGACCCTCCTTACAGGGGGCACTGAAGCTTTCTTT
TRBJ2-2 TRBV2 NA many CASSGWVAAQGELFF TGTGCCAGCAGTGGGTGGGTTGCGGCTCAAGGGGAGCTGTTTTTT
TRBJ2-5 TRBV7-2 NA many CASSPWASGETQYF TGTGCCAGCAGCCCCTGGGCCTCCGGGGAGACCCAGTACTTC
TRBJ1-5 TRBV30 TRBD1 NA CAWSWQGAIQPQHF TGTGCCTGGAGTTGGCAGGGGGCCATTCAGCCCCAGCATTTT
TRBJ1-2 TRBV5-1 NA many CASSSQLQGGTNRGYTF TGCGCCAGCAGCTCACAATTACAGGGAGGAACAAATCGGGGCTACACCTTC
TRBJ2-7 TRBV6-5 NA many CASRHTSSEQYF TGTGCCAGCAGACACACTAGTTCCGAGCAGTACTTC
TRBJ1-2 TRBV12-3/TRBV12-4 NA many CASSFRGGVGYTF TGTGCCAGCAGTTTTCGGGGAGGGGTCGGCTACACCTTC
TRBJ1-2 TRBV6-2/TRBV6-3 TRBD1 NA CASSGGTGYGYTF TGTGCCAGCAGCGGAGGGACAGGTTATGGCTACACCTTC
TRBJ2-6 TRBV6-2/TRBV6-3 TRBD1 many CASRPDRVLGGANVLTF TGTGCCAGCAGGCCGGACAGGGTCCTGGGGGGGGCCAACGTCCTGACTTTC
TRBJ2-7 TRBV27 NA many CASSLLRGAPPTYEQYF TGTGCCAGCAGTTTATTGCGGGGAGCCCCTCCCACCTACGAGCAGTACTTC
TRBJ2-2 TRBV6-5 NA NA CASSYSRSGNTGELFF TGTGCCAGCAGTTACTCGAGGTCAGGGAACACCGGGGAGCTGTTTTTT
TRBJ1-5 TRBV6-2/TRBV6-3 NA many CASRLDSYQPQHF TGTGCCAGCAGACTGGACAGTTATCAGCCCCAGCATTTT
TRBJ2-2 TRBV6-1 TRBD1 many CASSRDRDLNTGELFF TGTGCCAGCAGCCGCGACAGGGACCTAAACACCGGGGAGCTGTTTTTT